This T cell receptor beta chain derives from a study of Ad26.COV2.S vaccination and SARS-CoV-2 variants. Study background: This donor came from the COV1001 trial of Ad26.COV2.S. The vaccine Ad26.COV2.S was put into the muscle once, or twice with 56 days between. Findings and caveats of the study: Substantial breadth was reported for post-vaccination spike-specific CD8+ and CD4+ T cells. Spike-specific TCR breadth was greater after Ad26.COV2.S than placebo.

Treatment reported: about 20 received Ad26.COV2.S at low or high dose, single or two shots; 5 received placebo; per-sample allocation not given. Collection of samples fell on day 63 after the first vaccine or placebo injection. With 0 bases removed from V and 0 bases from J, the gap between germline ends came to 3 bases. Germline lookup yields CDR1 SGHRS and CDR2 YFSETQ. This CDR3 is built from 14 residues. This clone appeared a single time. The antigen is unknown. TCRdb keeps only in-frame clones here, not all; method: immunoSEQ multiplex PCR. Here the sample spans fewer than 500,000 clones, over 75% being singletons.

The source of this sequence is a person aged 18-60 years who received the Ad26.COV2.S COVID-19 vaccine or a placebo. This chain uses TRBV5-1 with TRBJ1-4; D is unresolved. This sample comprised peripheral blood, obtained in a trial of Ad26.COV2.S vaccine versus placebo. The CDR3 DNA is TGCGCCAGCAGCTTGGGGACAACTAATGAAAAACTGTTTTTT. It translates to CASSLGTTNEKLFF.